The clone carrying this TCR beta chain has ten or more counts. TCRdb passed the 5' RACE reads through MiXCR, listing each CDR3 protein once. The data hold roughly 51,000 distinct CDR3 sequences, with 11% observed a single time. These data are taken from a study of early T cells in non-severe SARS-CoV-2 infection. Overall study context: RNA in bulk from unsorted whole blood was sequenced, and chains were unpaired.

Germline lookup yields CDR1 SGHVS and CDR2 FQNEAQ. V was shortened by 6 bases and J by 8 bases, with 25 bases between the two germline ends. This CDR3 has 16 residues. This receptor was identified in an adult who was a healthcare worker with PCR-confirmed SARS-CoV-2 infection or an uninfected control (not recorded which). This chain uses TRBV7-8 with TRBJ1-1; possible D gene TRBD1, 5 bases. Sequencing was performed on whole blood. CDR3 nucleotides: TGTGCCAGCAGGGGGGATCGTTGGAGGGCCGTAGGCGAAGCTTTCTTT. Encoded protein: CASRGDRWRAVGEAFF.